The T cell receptor (beta chain) under discussion was sequenced for a study of T cell responses to AZD1222 COVID-19 vaccine. Germline V gene lookup returns CDR1 MNHEY and CDR2 SMNVEV (reference sequence). The CDR3 extends over 16 amino acids. The V segment lost 1 base and the J segment 0 bases; nucleotides outside the gene matches: 5. Libraries were prepared by immunoSEQ multiplex PCR; TCRdb keeps only in-frame clonotypes and omits some of them. The sample holds approximately 85,000 clones, about 86% seen once. This chain uses TRBV27 with TRBJ2-7; 8 bases fit TRBD1. This clonotype originated in an adult in good health. The source material was peripheral blood, sampled on day 0 of AZD1222 vaccination. The CDR3 coding sequence is TGTGCCAGCAGTTTATACGGCAGGGGGCGCTCCTACGAGCAGTACTTC. Translating gives CASSLYGRGRSYEQYF.